The clone carrying this T cell receptor beta chain was found a few times. The method was immunoSEQ multiplex PCR; TCRdb's version includes in-frame clones alone and lacks a portion of them. Here the sample spans roughly 18,000 clones, 70% to 75% being singletons. CDR3 length: 17 residues. The germline V gene encodes CDR1 KGHSH and CDR2 LQKENI. The V segment lost 2 bases and the J segment 5 bases; nucleotides outside the gene matches: 8. The sample originates from a study of PD-1 blockade in classical Hodgkin lymphoma. Described time point: cycle 4 day 1 (C4D1), after six to seven weeks of nivolumab. Relapse after autologous stem cell transplantation occurred in every patient, and brentuximab vedotin exposure varied. With magnetic negative selection, CD4+ T cells were purified from PBMCs that had been thawed.

The origin of this receptor is a human donor with classical Hodgkin lymphoma. The chain links TRBV18 to TRBJ1-5; TRBD1 matches at 11 bases. This specimen consisted of CD4+ T cells from blood, obtained before the fourth cycle of nivolumab. In nucleotides, the CDR3 is TGTGCCAGCTCACCAGTCTCGGGACAGGGGGTTTATCAGCCCCAGCATTTT. It codes for CASSPVSGQGVYQPQHF.